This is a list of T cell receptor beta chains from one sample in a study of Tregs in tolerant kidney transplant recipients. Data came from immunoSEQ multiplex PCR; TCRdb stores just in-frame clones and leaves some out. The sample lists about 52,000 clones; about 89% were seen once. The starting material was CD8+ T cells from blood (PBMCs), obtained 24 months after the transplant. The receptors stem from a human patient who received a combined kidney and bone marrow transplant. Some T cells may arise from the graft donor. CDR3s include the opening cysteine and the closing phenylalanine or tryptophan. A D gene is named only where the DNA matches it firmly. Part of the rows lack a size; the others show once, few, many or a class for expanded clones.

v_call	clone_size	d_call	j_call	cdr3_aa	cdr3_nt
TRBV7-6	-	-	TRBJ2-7	CASSFKGSHGEQYF	TGTGCCAGCAGCTTTAAGGGGTCACATGGTGAGCAGTACTTC
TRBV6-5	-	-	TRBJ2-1	CASSQGPSSYNEQFF	TGTGCCAGCAGCCAGGGGCCGAGCTCCTACAATGAGCAGTTCTTC
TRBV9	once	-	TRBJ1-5	CASSVEGVNQPQHF	TGTGCCAGCAGCGTAGAAGGGGTGAATCAGCCCCAGCATTTT
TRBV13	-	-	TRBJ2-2	CASSLQGTAGELFF	TGTGCCAGCAGCTTACAGGGCACGGCCGGGGAGCTGTTTTTT
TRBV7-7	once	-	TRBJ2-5	CASSCLVAGESGETQYF	TGTGCCAGCAGCTGCCTGGTGGCAGGGGAATCGGGAGAGACCCAGTACTTC
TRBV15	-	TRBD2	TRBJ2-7	CATSRVPRDSGQYEQYF	TGTGCCACCAGCAGAGTCCCGCGAGATAGCGGGCAATACGAGCAGTACTTC
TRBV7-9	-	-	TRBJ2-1	CASSLGGAYSEQFF	TGTGCCAGCAGCTTAGGGGGCGCATATTCGGAGCAGTTCTTC
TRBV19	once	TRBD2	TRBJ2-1	CASSSAGGYNEQFF	TGTGCCAGTAGTTCCGCGGGGGGGTACAATGAGCAGTTCTTC
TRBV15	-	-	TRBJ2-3	CATRMGGGGTDTQYF	TGTGCCACCAGGATGGGGGGAGGGGGTACAGATACGCAGTATTTT
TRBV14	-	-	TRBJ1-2	CASRPDGANYGYTF	TGTGCCAGCAGACCCGACGGAGCTAACTATGGCTACACCTTC
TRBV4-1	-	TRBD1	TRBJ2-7	CASSFTGTGLHEQYF	TGCGCCAGCAGCTTTACCGGGACAGGGCTCCACGAGCAGTACTTC
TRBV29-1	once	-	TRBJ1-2	CSVHSSDGYTF	TGCAGCGTTCACTCATCGGATGGCTACACCTTC
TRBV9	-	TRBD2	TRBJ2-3	CASSSGTRVNTDTQYF	TGTGCCAGCAGTTCTGGGACTAGGGTAAACACAGATACGCAGTATTTT
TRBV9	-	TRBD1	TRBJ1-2	CASSVSIMTGGNYGYTF	TGTGCCAGCAGCGTATCCATAATGACAGGGGGTAACTATGGCTACACCTTC
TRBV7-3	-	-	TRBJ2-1	CASTSSYNEQFF	TGTGCCAGCACCTCCTCGTACAATGAGCAGTTCTTC
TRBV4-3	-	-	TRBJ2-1	CASSQGGLNNEQFF	TGCGCCAGCAGCCAAGGGGGACTTAACAATGAGCAGTTCTTC
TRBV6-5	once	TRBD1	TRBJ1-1	CASSYSLQGLNTEAFF	TGTGCCAGCAGTTACTCGTTACAGGGGCTGAACACTGAAGCTTTCTTT
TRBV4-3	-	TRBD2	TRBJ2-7	CASSQASSGTYEQYF	TGCGCCAGCAGCCAAGCTTCCAGCGGGACCTACGAGCAGTACTTC
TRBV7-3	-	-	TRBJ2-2	CASSLGAGELFF	TGTGCCAGCAGCCTAGGCGCCGGGGAGCTGTTTTTT
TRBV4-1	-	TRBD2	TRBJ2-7	CASSAAGESSYEQYF	TGCGCCAGCAGCGCCGCGGGAGAGAGCTCCTACGAGCAGTACTTC
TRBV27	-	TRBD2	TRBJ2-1	CASSQTSTAYNEQFF	TGTGCCAGCAGTCAGACTAGCACGGCGTACAATGAGCAGTTCTTC
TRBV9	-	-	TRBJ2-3	CASSIAALATDTQYF	TGTGCCAGCAGCATAGCTGCGCTAGCGACAGATACGCAGTATTTT
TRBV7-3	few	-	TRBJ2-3	CASSLVGLYTDTQYF	TGTGCCAGCAGCTTAGTAGGACTATACACAGATACGCAGTATTTT
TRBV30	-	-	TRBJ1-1	CAWRGLGGAEAFF	TGTGCCTGGAGGGGGCTGGGGGGGGCTGAAGCTTTCTTT
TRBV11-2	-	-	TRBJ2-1	CASSLDTMNNEQFF	TGTGCCAGCAGCTTAGATACAATGAACAATGAGCAGTTCTTC
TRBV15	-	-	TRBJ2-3	CATSRDSGLGGDTQYF	TGTGCCACCAGCAGAGATTCCGGCCTAGGAGGAGATACGCAGTATTTT
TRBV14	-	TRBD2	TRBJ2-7	CASSQASGGVGQYF	TGTGCCAGCAGCCAAGCCAGCGGGGGGGTCGGGCAGTACTTC
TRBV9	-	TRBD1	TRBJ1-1	CASSTGQSFGPNTEAFF	TGTGCCAGCAGCACGGGACAGTCTTTTGGCCCGAACACTGAAGCTTTCTTT
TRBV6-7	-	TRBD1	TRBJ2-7	CASRTLGQGEDEQYF	TGTGCCAGCAGGACCTTGGGACAGGGAGAAGACGAGCAGTACTTC
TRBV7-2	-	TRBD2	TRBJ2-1	CASSWRGQRGTYEQFF	TGTGCCAGCAGCTGGAGAGGCCAGCGGGGGACCTATGAGCAGTTCTTC
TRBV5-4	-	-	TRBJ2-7	CASSTSGEQYF	TGTGCCAGCAGCACATCAGGGGAGCAGTACTTC
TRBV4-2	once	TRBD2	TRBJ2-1	CASSQRTGGTNNEQFF	TGTGCCAGCAGCCAACGAACGGGGGGGACCAACAATGAGCAGTTCTTC
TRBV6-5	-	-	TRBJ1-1	CASTPGELNTEAFF	TGTGCCAGCACCCCCGGAGAGTTGAACACTGAAGCTTTCTTT
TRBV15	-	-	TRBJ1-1	CATSMNRRNTEAFF	TGTGCCACCAGTATGAACAGGAGGAACACTGAAGCTTTCTTT
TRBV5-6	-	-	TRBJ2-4	CASSLSQAMDIQYF	TGTGCCAGCAGCTTGTCGCAGGCCATGGACATTCAGTACTTC